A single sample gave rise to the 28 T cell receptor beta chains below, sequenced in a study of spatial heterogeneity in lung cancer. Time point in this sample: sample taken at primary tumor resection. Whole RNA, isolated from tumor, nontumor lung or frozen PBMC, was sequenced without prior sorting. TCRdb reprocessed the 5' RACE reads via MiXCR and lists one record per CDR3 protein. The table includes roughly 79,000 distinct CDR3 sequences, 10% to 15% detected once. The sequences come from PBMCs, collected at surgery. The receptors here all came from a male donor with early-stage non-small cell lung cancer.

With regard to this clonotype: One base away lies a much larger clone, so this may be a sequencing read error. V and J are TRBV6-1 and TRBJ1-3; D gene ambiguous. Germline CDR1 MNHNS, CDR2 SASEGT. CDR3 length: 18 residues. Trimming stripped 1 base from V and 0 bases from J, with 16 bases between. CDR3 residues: CASSEDIRSTDSGNTIYF. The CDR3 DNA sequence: TGTGCCAGCAGTGAAGATATTAGGTCTACGGACTCTGGAAACACCATATATTTT.

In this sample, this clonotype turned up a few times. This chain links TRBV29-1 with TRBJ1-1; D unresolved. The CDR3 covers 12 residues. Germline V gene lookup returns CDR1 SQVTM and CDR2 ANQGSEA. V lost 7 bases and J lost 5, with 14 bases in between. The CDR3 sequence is CSGSPQVTEAFF. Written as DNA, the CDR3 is TGCAGCGGCTCACCCCAGGTAACTGAAGCTTTCTTT.

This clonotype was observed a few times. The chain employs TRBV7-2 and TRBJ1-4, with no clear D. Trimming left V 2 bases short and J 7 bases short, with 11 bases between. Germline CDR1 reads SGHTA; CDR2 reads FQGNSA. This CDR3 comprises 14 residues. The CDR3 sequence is CASSLTSQTEKLFF. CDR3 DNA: TGTGCCAGCAGCTTAACAAGCCAAACTGAAAAACTGTTTTTT.

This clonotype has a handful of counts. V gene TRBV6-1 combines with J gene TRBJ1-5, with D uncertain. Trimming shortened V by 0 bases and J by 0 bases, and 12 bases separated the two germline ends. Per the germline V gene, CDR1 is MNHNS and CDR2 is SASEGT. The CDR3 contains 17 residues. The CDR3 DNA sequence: TGTGCCAGCAGTGAAGCCGCTAGGAGATTTAGCAATCAGCCCCAGCATTTT. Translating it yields CASSEAARRFSNQPQHF.

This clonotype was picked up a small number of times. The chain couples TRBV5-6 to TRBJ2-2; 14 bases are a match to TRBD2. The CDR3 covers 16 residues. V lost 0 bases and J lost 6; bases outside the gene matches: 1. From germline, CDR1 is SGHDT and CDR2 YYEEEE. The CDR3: CASSLGGLAGAGELFF. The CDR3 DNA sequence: TGTGCCAGCAGCTTGGGGGGACTAGCGGGAGCCGGGGAGCTGTTTTTT.

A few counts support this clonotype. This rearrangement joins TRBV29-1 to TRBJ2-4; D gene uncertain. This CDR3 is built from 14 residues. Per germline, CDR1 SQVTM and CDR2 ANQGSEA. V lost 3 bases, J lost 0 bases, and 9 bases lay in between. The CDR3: CSVEVTLAKNIQYF. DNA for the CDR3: TGCAGCGTTGAGGTCACCCTAGCCAAAAACATTCAGTACTTC.

The CDR3 spells CATRDRDNYGYTF. CDR3 nucleotides: TGTGCCACTCGGGACAGAGATAACTATGGCTACACCTTC. The chain is built from TRBV6-1 and TRBJ1-2, with TRBD1 matching over 7 bases. CDR1 is MNHNS, CDR2 SASEGT, per germline. The J segment lost 1 base and the V segment lost 10 bases, leaving 6 bases of the junction unmatched. CDR3 length: 13 residues.

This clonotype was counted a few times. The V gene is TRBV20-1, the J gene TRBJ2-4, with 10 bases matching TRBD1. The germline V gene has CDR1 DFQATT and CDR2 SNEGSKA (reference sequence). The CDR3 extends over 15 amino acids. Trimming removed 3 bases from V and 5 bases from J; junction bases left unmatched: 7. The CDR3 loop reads CSASQGGTGENIQYF. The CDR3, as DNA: TGCAGTGCTAGCCAAGGCGGGACAGGGGAAAACATTCAGTACTTC.

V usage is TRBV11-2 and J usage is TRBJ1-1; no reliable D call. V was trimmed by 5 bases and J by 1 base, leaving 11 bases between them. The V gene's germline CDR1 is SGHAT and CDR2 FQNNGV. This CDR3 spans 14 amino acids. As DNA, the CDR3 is TGTGCCAGCAGCCCCGAGACCCGGAACACTGAAGCTTTCTTT. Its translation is CASSPETRNTEAFF.

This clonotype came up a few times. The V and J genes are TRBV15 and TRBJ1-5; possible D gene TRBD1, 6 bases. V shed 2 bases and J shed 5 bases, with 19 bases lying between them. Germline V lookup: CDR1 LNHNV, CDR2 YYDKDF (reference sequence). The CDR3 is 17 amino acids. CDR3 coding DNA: TGTGCCACCAGCAGACCGCCCGGGGGGGGCGGGGATCAGCCCCAGCATTTT. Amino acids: CATSRPPGGGGDQPQHF.

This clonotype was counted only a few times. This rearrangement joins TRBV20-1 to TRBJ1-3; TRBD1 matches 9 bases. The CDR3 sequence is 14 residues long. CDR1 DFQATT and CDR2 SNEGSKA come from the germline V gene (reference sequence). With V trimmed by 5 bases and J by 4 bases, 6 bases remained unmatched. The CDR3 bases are TGCAGTGCTGGGGGGGGACAGGGAGGAAACACCATATATTTT. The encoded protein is CSAGGGQGGNTIYF.

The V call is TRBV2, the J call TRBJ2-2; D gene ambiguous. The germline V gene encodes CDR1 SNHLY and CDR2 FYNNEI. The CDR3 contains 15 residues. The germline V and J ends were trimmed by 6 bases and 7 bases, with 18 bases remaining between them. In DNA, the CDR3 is TGTGCCAGCAGAAACCTTAGGGCTGTCGGCGGGGAGCTGTTTTTT. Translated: CASRNLRAVGGELFF.

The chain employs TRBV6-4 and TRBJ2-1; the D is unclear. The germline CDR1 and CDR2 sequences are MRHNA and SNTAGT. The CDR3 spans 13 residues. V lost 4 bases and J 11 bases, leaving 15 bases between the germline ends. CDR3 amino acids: CASSAPGAGQQFF. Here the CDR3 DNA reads TGTGCCAGCAGTGCCCCAGGCGCCGGTCAGCAGTTCTTC.

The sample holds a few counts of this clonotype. As DNA, the CDR3 is TGCAGCGTTGAAGGGATGGAGACTGAAGCTTTCTTT. It translates to CSVEGMETEAFF. The V gene is TRBV29-1, the J gene TRBJ1-1; D remains ambiguous. Germline V gene lookup returns CDR1 SQVTM and CDR2 ANQGSEA. With 1 base removed from V and 5 bases from J, the gap between germline ends came to 8 bases. The length of the CDR3 is 12 residues.

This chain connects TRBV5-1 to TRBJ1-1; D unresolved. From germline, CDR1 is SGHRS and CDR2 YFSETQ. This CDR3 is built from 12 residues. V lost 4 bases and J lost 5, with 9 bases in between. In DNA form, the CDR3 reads TGCGCCAGCAGCGGCACAAAAACTGAAGCTTTCTTT. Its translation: CASSGTKTEAFF.

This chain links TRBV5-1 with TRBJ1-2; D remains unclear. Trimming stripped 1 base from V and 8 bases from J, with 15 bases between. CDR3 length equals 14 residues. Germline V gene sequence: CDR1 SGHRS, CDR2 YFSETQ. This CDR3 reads CASSLQSASSGYTF. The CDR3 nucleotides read TGCGCCAGCAGCTTGCAATCAGCCAGCTCGGGCTACACCTTC. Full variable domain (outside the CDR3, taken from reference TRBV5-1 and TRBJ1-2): KAGVTQTPRYLIKTRGQQVTLSCSPISGHRSVSWYQQTPGQGLQFLFEYFSETQRNKGNFPGRFSGRQFSNSRSEMNVSTLELGDSALYLCASSLQSASSGYTFGSGTRLTVV.

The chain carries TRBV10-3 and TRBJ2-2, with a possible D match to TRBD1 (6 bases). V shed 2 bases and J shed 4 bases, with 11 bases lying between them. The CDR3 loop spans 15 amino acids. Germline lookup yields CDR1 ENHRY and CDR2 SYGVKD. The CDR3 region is CAISEDRTGTGELFF. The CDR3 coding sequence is TGTGCCATCAGTGAGGACAGGACGGGCACCGGGGAGCTGTTTTTT.

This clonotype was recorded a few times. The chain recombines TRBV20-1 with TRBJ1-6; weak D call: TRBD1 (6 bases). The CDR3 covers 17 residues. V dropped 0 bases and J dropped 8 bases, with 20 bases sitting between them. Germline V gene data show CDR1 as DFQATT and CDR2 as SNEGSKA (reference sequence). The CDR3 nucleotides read TGCAGTGCTAGAGACCATCTCTTACAGGGTACGGATTCACCCCTCCACTTT. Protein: CSARDHLLQGTDSPLHF.

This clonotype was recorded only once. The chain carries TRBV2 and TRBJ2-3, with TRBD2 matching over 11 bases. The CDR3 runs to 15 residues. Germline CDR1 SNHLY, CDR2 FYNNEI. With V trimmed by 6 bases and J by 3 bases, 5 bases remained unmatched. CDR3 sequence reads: CASRPLAGGTDTQYF. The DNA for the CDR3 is TGTGCCAGCAGGCCCCTAGCGGGGGGAACAGATACGCAGTATTTT.

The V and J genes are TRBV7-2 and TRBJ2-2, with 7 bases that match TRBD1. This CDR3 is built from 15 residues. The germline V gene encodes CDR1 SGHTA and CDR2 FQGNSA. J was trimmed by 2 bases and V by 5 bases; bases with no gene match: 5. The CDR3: CASSVDRANTGELFF. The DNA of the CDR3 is TGTGCCAGCAGCGTCGACAGGGCCAACACCGGGGAGCTGTTTTTT.

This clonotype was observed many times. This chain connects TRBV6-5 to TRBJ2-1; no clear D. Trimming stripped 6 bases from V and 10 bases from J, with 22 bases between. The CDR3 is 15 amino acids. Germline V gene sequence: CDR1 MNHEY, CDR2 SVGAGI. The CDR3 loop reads CASSLDDSYNAEQFF. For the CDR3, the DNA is TGTGCCAGCAGCCTCGATGATTCTTACAATGCAGAGCAGTTCTTC.

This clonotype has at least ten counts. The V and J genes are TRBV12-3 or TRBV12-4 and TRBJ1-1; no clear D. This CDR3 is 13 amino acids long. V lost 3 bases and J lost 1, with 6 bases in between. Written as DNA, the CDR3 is TGTGCCAGCAGTTTTCAGGAGAACACTGAAGCTTTCTTT. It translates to CASSFQENTEAFF.

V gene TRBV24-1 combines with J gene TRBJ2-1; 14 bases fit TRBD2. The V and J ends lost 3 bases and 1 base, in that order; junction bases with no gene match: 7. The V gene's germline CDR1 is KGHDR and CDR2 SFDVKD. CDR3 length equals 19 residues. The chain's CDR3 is CATSDETSGGARSYNEQFF. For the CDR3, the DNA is TGTGCCACCAGTGATGAGACTAGCGGGGGGGCGAGGTCCTACAATGAGCAGTTCTTC.

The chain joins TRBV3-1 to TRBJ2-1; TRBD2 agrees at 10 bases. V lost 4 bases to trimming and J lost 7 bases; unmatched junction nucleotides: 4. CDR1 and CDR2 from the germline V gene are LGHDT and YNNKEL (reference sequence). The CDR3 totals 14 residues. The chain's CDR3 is CASSLRAGGNEQFF. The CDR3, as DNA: TGTGCCAGCAGCCTCCGAGCGGGAGGGAATGAGCAGTTCTTC.

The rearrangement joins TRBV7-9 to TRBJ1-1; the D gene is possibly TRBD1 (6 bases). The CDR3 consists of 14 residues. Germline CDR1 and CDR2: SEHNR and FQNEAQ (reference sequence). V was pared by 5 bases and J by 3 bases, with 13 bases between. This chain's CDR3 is CASSGRDTDTEAFF. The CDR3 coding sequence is TGTGCCAGCAGCGGCCGGGACACCGACACTGAAGCTTTCTTT.

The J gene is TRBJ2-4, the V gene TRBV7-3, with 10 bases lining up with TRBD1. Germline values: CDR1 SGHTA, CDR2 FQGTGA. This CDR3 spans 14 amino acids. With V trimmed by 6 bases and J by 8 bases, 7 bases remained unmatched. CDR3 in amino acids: CASSDRGRGDIQYF. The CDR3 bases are TGTGCCAGCAGTGACAGGGGGCGCGGGGACATTCAGTACTTC.

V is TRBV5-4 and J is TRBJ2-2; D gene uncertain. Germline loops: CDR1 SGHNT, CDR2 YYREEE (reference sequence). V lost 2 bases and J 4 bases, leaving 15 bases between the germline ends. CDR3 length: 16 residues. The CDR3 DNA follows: TGTGCCAGCAGCTTTAATGAGAGATCGGTCACCGGGGAGCTGTTTTTT. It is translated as CASSFNERSVTGELFF.

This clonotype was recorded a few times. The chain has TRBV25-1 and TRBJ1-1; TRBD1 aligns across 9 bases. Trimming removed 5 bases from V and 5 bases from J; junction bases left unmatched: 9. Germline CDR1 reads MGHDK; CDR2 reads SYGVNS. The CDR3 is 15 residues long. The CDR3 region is CASSQTGGVRTEAFF. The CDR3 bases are TGTGCCAGCAGTCAGACAGGGGGAGTAAGGACTGAAGCTTTCTTT.